The 6 T cell receptor beta chains presented below share a single source sample, sequenced in a study of blood T cell repertoires in COVID-19. Data came from immunoSEQ multiplex PCR; TCRdb stores just in-frame clones and leaves some out. The table records over 200,000 clones, 80% to 90% of them present only once. Material for sequencing was PBMCs or T cells enriched from blood (not recorded which). These receptors all come from a woman aged 30 to 39 who had been exposed to COVID-19.

V gene TRBV9 combines with J gene TRBJ2-5, with 8 positions matching TRBD2. This CDR3 has 14 residues. The J segment lost 5 bases and the V segment lost 4 bases, leaving 7 bases of the junction unmatched. Germline lookup yields CDR1 SGDLS and CDR2 YYNGEE. The CDR3 sequence is CASSPRRGEETQYF. Here the CDR3 DNA reads TGTGCCAGCAGCCCCCGGCGGGGGGAGGAGACCCAGTACTTC.

V and J are TRBV6-1 and TRBJ1-1; 8 nucleotides align to TRBD1. V trimming: 1 base; J trimming: 5 bases; junction bases outside the gene matches: 6. Germline V CDR1 and CDR2: MNHNS, SASEGT. The CDR3 spans 15 residues. The CDR3 DNA is TGTGCCAGCAGTGAAGATGTGACAGGGGTAACTGAAGCTTTCTTT. Its protein is CASSEDVTGVTEAFF.

V gene TRBV7-9 combines with J gene TRBJ2-1; 7 bases agree with TRBD2. The CDR3 is 16 residues long. CDR1 is SEHNR, CDR2 FQNEAQ, per germline (reference sequence). Trimming took 5 bases from V and 2 from J; bases not matched to a gene: 9. CDR3 loop: CASSPLPGGTYNEQFF. The CDR3 DNA reads TGTGCCAGCAGCCCCCTCCCGGGAGGAACCTACAATGAGCAGTTCTTC.

The chain carries TRBV28 and TRBJ1-1, with D possibly TRBD1 on 6 matching bases. There are 14 residues in the CDR3. V lost 6 bases, J lost 1 base, and 12 bases lay in between. The germline gives CDR1 MDHEN, CDR2 SYDVKM. The CDR3 reads CASRGGATNTEAFF. CDR3 in DNA: TGTGCCAGCAGAGGGGGGGCAACGAACACTGAAGCTTTCTTT.

This clone appeared once. The rearrangement links TRBV5-1 to TRBJ2-1, with D tentatively TRBD2 (5 bases). V was cut by 1 base and J by 9 bases, with 11 bases left in between. There are 13 residues in the CDR3. CDR1 SGHRS and CDR2 YFSETQ come from the germline V gene. The CDR3 sequence is CASSLLGEGEQFF. The CDR3 bases are TGCGCCAGCAGCTTGTTGGGAGAAGGTGAGCAGTTCTTC.

The chain has TRBV5-6 and TRBJ2-7, with a tentative D call TRBD2 (5 bases). Germline V gene lookup returns CDR1 SGHDT and CDR2 YYEEEE. The ends were cut back, 0 bases at V and 2 bases at J, with 6 bases in the middle. The CDR3 length is 13 residues. The CDR3 reads CASSLGRAYEQYF. The CDR3 bases are TGTGCCAGCAGCTTGGGGCGGGCCTACGAGCAGTACTTC.